This record looks at one T cell receptor (beta chain) sequence and its context. Profiling relied on immunoSEQ multiplex PCR, and the TCRdb table lists in-frame clones only, not all of them. The data show about 69,000 clones, about 80% seen once. The CDR3 is 15 amino acids. Germline V gene data show CDR1 as MNHNS and CDR2 as SASEGT. Trimming at V came to 6 bases and at J to 0 bases, leaving 7 bases not matched to a gene. This specimen belongs to a study of OX40 agonist ivuxolimab in advanced cancers. Across the whole study: The patients received agonistic anti-OX40 (CD134) antibody ivuxolimab. Patients receiving dose escalation had hepatocellular carcinoma, melanoma, renal cell or head and neck cancer. Partial responses, seen in three patients, involved one hepatocellular carcinoma and two cutaneous melanomas.

This receptor was taken from an adult with an advanced solid tumor such as melanoma, head and neck, liver or kidney cancer. V and J are TRBV6-1 and TRBJ1-1; 7 nucleotides align to TRBD1. The sample was CD4+ or CD8+ T cells sorted from blood, taken in a trial of the OX40 agonist ivuxolimab. The CDR3 loop reads CASRANTGVNTEAFF. CDR3 in DNA: TGTGCCAGCAGGGCCAATACAGGGGTGAACACTGAAGCTTTCTTT.